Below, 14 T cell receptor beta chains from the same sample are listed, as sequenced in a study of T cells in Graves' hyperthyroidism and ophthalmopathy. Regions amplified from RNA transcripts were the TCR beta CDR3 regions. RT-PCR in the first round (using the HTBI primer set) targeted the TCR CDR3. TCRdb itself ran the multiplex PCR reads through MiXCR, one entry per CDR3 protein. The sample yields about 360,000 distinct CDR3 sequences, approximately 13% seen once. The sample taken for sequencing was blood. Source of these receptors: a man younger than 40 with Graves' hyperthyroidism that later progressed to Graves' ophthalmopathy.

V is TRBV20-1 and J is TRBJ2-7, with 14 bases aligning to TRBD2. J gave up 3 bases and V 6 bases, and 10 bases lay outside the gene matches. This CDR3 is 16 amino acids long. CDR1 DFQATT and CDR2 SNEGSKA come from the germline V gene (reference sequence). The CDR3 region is CSAPGLAGDPFYEQYF. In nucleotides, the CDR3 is TGCAGTGCCCCGGGACTAGCGGGGGATCCTTTCTACGAGCAGTACTTC.

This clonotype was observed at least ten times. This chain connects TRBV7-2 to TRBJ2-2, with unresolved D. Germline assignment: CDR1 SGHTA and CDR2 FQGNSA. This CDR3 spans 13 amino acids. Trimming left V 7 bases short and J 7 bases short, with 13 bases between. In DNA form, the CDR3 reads TGTGCCAGCACCCCCCAGTGGGGCGGGGAGCTGTTTTTT. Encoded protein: CASTPQWGGELFF.

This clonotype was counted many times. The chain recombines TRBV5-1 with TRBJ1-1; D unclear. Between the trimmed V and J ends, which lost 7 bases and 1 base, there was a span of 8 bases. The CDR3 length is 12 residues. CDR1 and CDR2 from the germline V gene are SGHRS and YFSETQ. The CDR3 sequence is CASDPENTEAFF. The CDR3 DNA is TGCGCCAGCGATCCGGAGAACACTGAAGCTTTCTTT.

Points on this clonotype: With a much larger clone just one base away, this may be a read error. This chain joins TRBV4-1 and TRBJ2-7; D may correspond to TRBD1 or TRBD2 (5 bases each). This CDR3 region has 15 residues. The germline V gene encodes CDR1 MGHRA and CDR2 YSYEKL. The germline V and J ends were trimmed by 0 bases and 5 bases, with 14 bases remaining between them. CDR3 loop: CASSQDWNTGHEQYF. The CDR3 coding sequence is TGCGCCAGCAGCCAAGATTGGAACACGGGACACGAGCAGTACTTC.

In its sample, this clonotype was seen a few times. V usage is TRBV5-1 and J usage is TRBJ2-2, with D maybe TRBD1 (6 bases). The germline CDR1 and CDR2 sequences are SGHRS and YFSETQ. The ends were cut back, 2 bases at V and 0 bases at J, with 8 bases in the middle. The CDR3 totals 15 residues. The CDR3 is CASSFRTANTGELFF. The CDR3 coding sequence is TGCGCCAGCAGCTTCCGGACAGCGAACACCGGGGAGCTGTTTTTT.

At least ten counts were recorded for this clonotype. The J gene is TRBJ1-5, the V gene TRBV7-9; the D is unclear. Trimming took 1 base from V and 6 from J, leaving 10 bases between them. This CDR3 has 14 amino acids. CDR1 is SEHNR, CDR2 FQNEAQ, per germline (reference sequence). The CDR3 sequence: CASSLEVAGQPQHF. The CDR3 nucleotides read TGTGCCAGCAGCTTAGAGGTCGCCGGTCAGCCCCAGCATTTT.

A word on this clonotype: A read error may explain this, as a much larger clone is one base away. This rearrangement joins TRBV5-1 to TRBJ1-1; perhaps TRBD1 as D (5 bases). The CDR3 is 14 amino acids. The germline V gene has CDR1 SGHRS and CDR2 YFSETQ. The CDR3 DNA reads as TGCGCCAGCAGCCCTGGGGGGGTATACACTGAAGCTATCTTT. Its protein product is CASSPGGVYTEAIF.

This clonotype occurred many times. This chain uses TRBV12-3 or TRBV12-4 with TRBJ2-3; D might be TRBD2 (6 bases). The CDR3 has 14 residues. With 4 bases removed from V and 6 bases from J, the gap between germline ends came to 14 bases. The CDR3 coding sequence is TGTGCCAGCAGTTCGTTTTTTCTAGCGGATACGCAGTATTTT. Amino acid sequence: CASSSFFLADTQYF.

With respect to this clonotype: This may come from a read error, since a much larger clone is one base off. The CDR3 sequence: CGSSEAGQGRFF. The CDR3 DNA sequence: TGTGGCAGCAGTGAAGCGGGGCAGGGTAGGTTCTTC. The chain couples TRBV2 to TRBJ2-1, with 7 bases matching TRBD2. This CDR3 spans 12 amino acids. CDR1 is SNHLY and CDR2 is FYNNEI in the germline V gene.

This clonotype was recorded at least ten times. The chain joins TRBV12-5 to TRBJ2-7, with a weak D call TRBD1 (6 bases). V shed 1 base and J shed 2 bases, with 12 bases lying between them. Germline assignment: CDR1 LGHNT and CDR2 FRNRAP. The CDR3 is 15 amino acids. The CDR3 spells CASGLGQAGAYEQYF. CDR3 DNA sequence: TGTGCTAGTGGTTTGGGACAGGCTGGGGCCTACGAGCAGTACTTC.

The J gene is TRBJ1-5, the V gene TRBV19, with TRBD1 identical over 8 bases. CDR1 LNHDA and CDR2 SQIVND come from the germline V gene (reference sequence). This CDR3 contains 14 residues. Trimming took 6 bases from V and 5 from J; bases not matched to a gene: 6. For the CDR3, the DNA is TGTGCCAGTAGACTGGGACAGGAATATCAGCCCCAGCATTTT. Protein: CASRLGQEYQPQHF.

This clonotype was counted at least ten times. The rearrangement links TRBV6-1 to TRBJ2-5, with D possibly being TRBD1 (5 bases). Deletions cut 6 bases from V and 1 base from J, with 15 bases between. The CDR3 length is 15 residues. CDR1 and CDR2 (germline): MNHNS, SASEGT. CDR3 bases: TGTGCCAGCAGGGACATTCTGCAGACCCAAGAGACCCAGTACTTC. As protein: CASRDILQTQETQYF.

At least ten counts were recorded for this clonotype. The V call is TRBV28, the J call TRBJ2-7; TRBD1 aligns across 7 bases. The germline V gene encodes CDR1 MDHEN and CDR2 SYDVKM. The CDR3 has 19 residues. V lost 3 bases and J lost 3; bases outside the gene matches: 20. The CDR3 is CASSFGFVTRQGFNYEQYF. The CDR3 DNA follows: TGTGCCAGCAGTTTCGGTTTTGTAACAAGACAGGGATTCAACTACGAGCAGTACTTC.

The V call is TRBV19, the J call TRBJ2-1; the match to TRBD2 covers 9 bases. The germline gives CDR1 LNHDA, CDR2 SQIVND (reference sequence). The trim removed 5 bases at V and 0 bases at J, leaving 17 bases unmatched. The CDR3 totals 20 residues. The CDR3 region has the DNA TGTGCCAGTAGTCCTCCCGAGTCAGCGGGGGGTTACTTCTCCTACAATGAGCAGTTCTTC. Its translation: CASSPPESAGGYFSYNEQFF.